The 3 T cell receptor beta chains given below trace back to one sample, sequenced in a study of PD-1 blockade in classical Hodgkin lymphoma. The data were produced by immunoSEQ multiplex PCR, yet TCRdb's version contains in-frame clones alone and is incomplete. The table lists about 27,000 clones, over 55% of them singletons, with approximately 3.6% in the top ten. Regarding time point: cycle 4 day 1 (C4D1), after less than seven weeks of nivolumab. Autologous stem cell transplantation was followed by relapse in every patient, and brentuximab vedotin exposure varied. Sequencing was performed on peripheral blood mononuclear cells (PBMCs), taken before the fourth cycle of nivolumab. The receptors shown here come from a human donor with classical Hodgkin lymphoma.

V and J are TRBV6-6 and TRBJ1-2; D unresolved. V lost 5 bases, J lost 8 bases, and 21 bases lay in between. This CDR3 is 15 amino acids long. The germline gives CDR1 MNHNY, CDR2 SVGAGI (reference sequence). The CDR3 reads CASSRQSGQASGYTF. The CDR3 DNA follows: TGTGCCAGCAGTCGTCAGTCGGGTCAGGCATCCGGCTACACCTTC.

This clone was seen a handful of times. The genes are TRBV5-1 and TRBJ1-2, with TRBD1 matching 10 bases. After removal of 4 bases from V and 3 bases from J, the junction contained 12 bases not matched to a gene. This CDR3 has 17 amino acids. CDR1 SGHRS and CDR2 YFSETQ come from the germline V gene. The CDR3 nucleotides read TGCGCCAGCAGCGCCAACAGACAGGGGGCGTTCGACTATGGCTACACCTTC. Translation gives CASSANRQGAFDYGYTF.

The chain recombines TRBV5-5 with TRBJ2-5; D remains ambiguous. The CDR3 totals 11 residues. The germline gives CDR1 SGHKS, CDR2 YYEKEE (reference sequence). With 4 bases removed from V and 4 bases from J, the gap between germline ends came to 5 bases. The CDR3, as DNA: TGTGCCAGCAGCCCGATAGAGACCCAGTACTTC. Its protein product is CASSPIETQYF. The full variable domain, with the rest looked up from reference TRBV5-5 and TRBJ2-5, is DAGVTQSPTHLIKTRGQQVTLRCSPISGHKSVSWYQQVLGQGPQFIFQYYEKEERGRGNFPDRFSARQFPNYSSELNVNALLLGDSALYLCASSPIETQYFGPGTRLLVL.